This note documents a single TCR beta chain sequence. No antigen is known for it. Template switching by 5'RACE with UMIs generated the TCR beta cDNA. One entry per CDR3 protein, without DNA, is what TCRdb gives after re-calling the 5' RACE reads. This repertoire includes 500,000 or so distinct CDR3 sequences. The CDR3 consists of 14 residues. The data were taken from a study of T cells expressing NK-cell markers. At the level of the study: The authors derived TCR beta repertoires from sorted CD3+CD56+NKG2C+, CD3+CD56+NKG2C- and CD3+CD56-NKG2C+ T cells.

General study points: These same clonotypes (in a handful of donors) also led the CD3+CD56-NKG2C+ fraction.

The V and J genes are TRBV12-3 or TRBV12-4 and TRBJ2-7; TCRdb picks TRBD1, but there is no DNA to check that call. This sequence was found in a man aged 18 to 29 in good health. The sample comprised blood T cells: a sorted CD56 or NKG2C T cell subset, CD4+ or CD8+ T cells, or bulk PBMC T cells (not recorded which). The CDR3 spells CASSLSGTGPEQYF.